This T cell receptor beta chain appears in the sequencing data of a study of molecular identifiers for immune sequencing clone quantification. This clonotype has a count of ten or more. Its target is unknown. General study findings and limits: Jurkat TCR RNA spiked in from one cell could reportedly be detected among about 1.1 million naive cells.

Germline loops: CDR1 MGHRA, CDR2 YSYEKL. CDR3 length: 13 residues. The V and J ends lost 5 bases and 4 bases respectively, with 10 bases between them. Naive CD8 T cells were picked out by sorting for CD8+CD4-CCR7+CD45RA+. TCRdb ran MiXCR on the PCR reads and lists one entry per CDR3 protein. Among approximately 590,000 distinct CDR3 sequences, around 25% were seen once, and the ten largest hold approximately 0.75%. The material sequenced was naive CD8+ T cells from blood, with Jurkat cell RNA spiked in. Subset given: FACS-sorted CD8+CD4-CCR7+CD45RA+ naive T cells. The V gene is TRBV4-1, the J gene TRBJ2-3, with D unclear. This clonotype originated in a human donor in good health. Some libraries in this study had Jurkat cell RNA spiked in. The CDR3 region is CASSSLSPDTQYF. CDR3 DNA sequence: TGCGCCAGCAGCTCCCTTTCCCCAGATACGCAGTATTTT.